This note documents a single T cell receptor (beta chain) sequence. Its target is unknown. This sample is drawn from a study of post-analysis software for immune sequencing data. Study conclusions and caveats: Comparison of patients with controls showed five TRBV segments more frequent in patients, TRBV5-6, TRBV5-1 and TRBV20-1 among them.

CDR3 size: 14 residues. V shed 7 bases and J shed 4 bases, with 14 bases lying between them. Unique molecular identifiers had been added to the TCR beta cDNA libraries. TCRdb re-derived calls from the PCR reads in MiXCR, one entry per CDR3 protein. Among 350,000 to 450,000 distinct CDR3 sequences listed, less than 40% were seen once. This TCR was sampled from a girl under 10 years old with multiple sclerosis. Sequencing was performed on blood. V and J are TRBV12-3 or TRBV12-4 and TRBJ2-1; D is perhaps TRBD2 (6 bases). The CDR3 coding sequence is TGTGCCAGCACCCTACGGGACTCTTACAATGAGCAGTTCTTC. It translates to CASTLRDSYNEQFF.